What follows describes a single TCR beta chain. Its antigen is unidentified. For TCR beta, libraries came from quantitative 5'-RACE with molecular barcodes. TCRdb used MiXCR to reprocess the 5' RACE reads, holding one entry per CDR3 protein. Of fewer than 250,000 distinct CDR3 sequences listed, roughly a tenth are singletons. These data belong to a study of CD8 T cells in ankylosing spondylitis. General observations from the study: A CD8+ phenotype characterized the disease-linked clones, which were relatively rare in peripheral blood. Blood of patients with ankylosing spondylitis appeared to be characterized by a TCR beta motif of eight highly homologous variants.

The CDR3 spans 16 residues. Trimming left V 2 bases short and J 4 bases short, with 17 bases between. Germline V CDR1 and CDR2: MNHEY, SVGAGI. Input material: blood, either unsorted or a sorted T cell fraction (not recorded which). This sequence originates from a male donor with ankylosing spondylitis or in good health (not recorded which). V is TRBV6-5 and J is TRBJ2-5, with D possibly being TRBD1 or TRBD2 (6 bases each). CDR3 sequence: CASSYSRRGAGETQYF. DNA of the CDR3: TGTGCCAGCAGTTACAGCCGAAGGGGGGCCGGAGAGACCCAGTACTTC.